This T cell receptor (beta chain) was identified in a study of radiotherapy plus CTLA-4 blockade in lung cancer. In the study overall: More than 15% of patients responded objectively, and roughly 30% achieved disease control.

Sequenced by immunoSEQ multiplex PCR; TCRdb stores in-frame clones only, minus some. The sample holds 80,000 to 100,000 clones, about 81% seen once. In germline, CDR1 is MNHEY, CDR2 SMNVEV (reference sequence). The CDR3 length is 13 residues. After removal of 5 bases from V and 6 bases from J, the junction contained 5 bases not matched to a gene. Focal radiation with ipilimumab CTLA-4 blockade was given to patients with chemo-refractory metastatic non-small-cell lung cancer. Findings and caveats of the study: Clones of tumor-derived TCRs expanded in blood after radiotherapy plus ipilimumab. The best predictor of response was reported to be early blood T cell clone dynamics, with interferon-beta.

Comment on this clone: Its specificity is not known.

V is TRBV27 and J is TRBJ1-2, with 8 nucleotides matching TRBD1. The specimen was peripheral blood, collected from a patient treated with radiotherapy plus ipilimumab. This TCR derives from a human donor with non-small cell lung cancer who had a partial response to radiotherapy plus ipilimumab. The CDR3 coding sequence is TGTGCCAGCAGTCCCGGACAGGGAAATGGCTACACCTTC. Protein product: CASSPGQGNGYTF.